These 23 T cell receptor beta chains were sequenced from one sample in a study of T cells in narcolepsy. Libraries were prepared by immunoSEQ multiplex PCR; TCRdb keeps only in-frame clonotypes and omits some of them. Of tens of thousands of clones listed, roughly 85% are singletons. The sequenced sample consisted of memory (CD45RA-) CD4+ T cells from blood. Source of these receptors: a human donor in good health.

The chain uses TRBV15 and TRBJ2-7, with 8 bases matching TRBD1. The germline CDR1 and CDR2 sequences are LNHNV and YYDKDF (reference sequence). Trimming took 5 bases from V and 3 from J; bases not matched to a gene: 9. The CDR3 is 15 residues long. CDR3 in DNA: TGTGCCACCAGCTTTGGGGGACAGGAATTCTACGAGCAGTACTTC. Its protein product is CATSFGGQEFYEQYF.

This chain links TRBV4-3 with TRBJ1-2; D gene unclear. V lost 0 bases and J 8 bases, leaving 7 bases between the germline ends. In germline, CDR1 is LGHNA, CDR2 YSLEER. This CDR3 is built from 12 residues. The CDR3 coding sequence is TGCGCCAGCAGCCAAGATCAACGAGGCTACACCTTC. As protein: CASSQDQRGYTF.

The V gene is TRBV15, the J gene TRBJ1-1; the match to TRBD1 covers 8 bases. The CDR3 totals 16 residues. V shed 1 base, J shed 3 bases, and the junction held 7 bases outside the gene matches. CDR1 is LNHNV and CDR2 is YYDKDF in the germline V gene (reference sequence). DNA for the CDR3: TGTGCCACCAGCAGAGTCTCGACAGGGGTTGACACTGAAGCTTTCTTT. It encodes CATSRVSTGVDTEAFF.

The J gene is TRBJ2-1, the V gene TRBV11-2; 9 bases map to TRBD2. The V segment lost 3 bases and the J segment 7 bases; nucleotides outside the gene matches: 7. This CDR3 is built from 15 residues. The germline V gene has CDR1 SGHAT and CDR2 FQNNGV. The CDR3: CASSFQAGGWNEQFF. CDR3 nucleotide sequence: TGTGCCAGCAGCTTCCAGGCGGGAGGGTGGAATGAGCAGTTCTTC.

CDR3 DNA sequence: TGTGCCAGCAGAAATCTTCCAGGGACAGACTCCTACGAGCAGTACTTC. This gives the protein CASRNLPGTDSYEQYF. The genes are TRBV28 and TRBJ2-7; TRBD1 matches at 7 bases. The CDR3 consists of 16 residues. Germline V CDR1 and CDR2: MDHEN, SYDVKM. J lost 0 bases, V lost 6 bases, and 11 bases had no gene match.

The J gene is TRBJ2-2, the V gene TRBV6-1; 9 bases line up with TRBD1. With V trimmed by 5 bases and J by 6 bases, 7 bases remained unmatched. CDR1 MNHNS and CDR2 SASEGT come from the germline V gene. The CDR3 is 15 amino acids. The CDR3 sequence is CASSLGQGRAGELFF. Written as DNA, the CDR3 is TGTGCCAGCAGTTTAGGACAGGGGAGAGCCGGGGAGCTGTTTTTT.

CDR3 residues: CASRVVGEGTEAFF. The CDR3 nucleotides are TGTGCCAGCAGGGTGGTGGGAGAGGGAACTGAAGCTTTCTTT. The chain carries TRBV2 and TRBJ1-1; D is unresolved. The CDR3 consists of 14 residues. The germline CDR1 and CDR2 sequences are SNHLY and FYNNEI. The ends were cut back, 6 bases at V and 5 bases at J, with 16 bases in the middle. Full variable domain (rest looked up from reference TRBV2 and TRBJ1-1): EPEVTQTPSHQVTQMGQEVILRCVPISNHLYFYWYRQILGQKVEFLVSFYNNEISEKSEIFDDQFSVERPDGSNFTLKIRSTKLEDSAMYFCASRVVGEGTEAFFGQGTRLTVV.

The rearrangement uses TRBV27 and TRBJ1-1, with 7 nucleotides matching TRBD1. Per the germline V gene, CDR1 is MNHEY and CDR2 is SMNVEV (reference sequence). This CDR3 region has 14 residues. The V and J ends lost 3 bases and 14 bases, in that order; junction bases with no gene match: 15. CDR3 sequence: CASSFSQGEGARFF. Written as DNA, the CDR3 is TGTGCCAGCAGTTTCTCTCAGGGAGAGGGGGCGAGGTTCTTT.

V gene TRBV6-1 combines with J gene TRBJ1-5; 7 bases agree with TRBD1. Per the germline V gene, CDR1 is MNHNS and CDR2 is SASEGT. V was pared by 8 bases and J by 1 base, with 5 bases of the junction left unmatched. This CDR3 region has 14 residues. This CDR3 reads CASVTGASNQPQHF. Here the CDR3 DNA reads TGTGCCAGCGTTACAGGGGCCAGCAATCAGCCCCAGCATTTT.

The chain is built from TRBV28 and TRBJ2-1, with 9 bases matching TRBD2. The CDR3 consists of 14 residues. V lost 5 bases to trimming and J lost 5 bases; unmatched junction nucleotides: 4. The germline V gene encodes CDR1 MDHEN and CDR2 SYDVKM. The CDR3 DNA reads TGTGCCAGCAGTGTCGGGACTAGCCACAATGAGCAGTTCTTC. Protein sequence: CASSVGTSHNEQFF. Using reference TRBV28 and TRBJ2-1 for the parts outside the CDR3, the full variable domain is DVKVTQSSRYLVKRTGEKVFLECVQDMDHENMFWYRQDPGLGLRLIYFSYDVKMKEKGDIPEGYSVSREKKERFSLILESASTNQTSMYLCASSVGTSHNEQFFGPGTRLTVL.

The chain employs TRBV15 and TRBJ2-7; D might be TRBD1 (7 bases). The CDR3 extends over 14 amino acids. Germline V gives CDR1 LNHNV, CDR2 YYDKDF (reference sequence). The V end was cut by 2 bases, the J end by 6 bases, with 14 bases between. In DNA form, the CDR3 reads TGTGCCACCAGCAGATCCAGGGGGGAGTTCGAGCAGTACTTC. This codes for CATSRSRGEFEQYF.

In DNA, the CDR3 is TGTGCCAGCAGTGAATATTTAGGTTCGGGAGAGACCCAGTACTTC. This gives the protein CASSEYLGSGETQYF. V usage is TRBV25-1 and J usage is TRBJ2-5; no clear D. CDR3 length: 15 amino acids. V was cut by 0 bases and J by 4 bases, with 12 bases left in between. Per the germline V gene, CDR1 is MGHDK and CDR2 is SYGVNS.

The V gene is TRBV19, the J gene TRBJ2-3, with TRBD1 matching 9 bases. V shed 10 bases, J shed 5 bases, and the junction held 16 bases outside the gene matches. This CDR3 is 16 amino acids long. Germline V gene lookup returns CDR1 LNHDA and CDR2 SQIVND (reference sequence). The DNA for the CDR3 is TGTGCCACCAAACCCGCGGACAGGGGATTTGGAGATACGCAGTATTTT. Translation gives CATKPADRGFGDTQYF.

This chain connects TRBV5-1 to TRBJ2-5; 9 bases map to TRBD1. The CDR3 has 15 amino acids. Trimming at V came to 6 bases and at J to 4 bases, leaving 10 bases not matched to a gene. Germline V gene lookup returns CDR1 SGHRS and CDR2 YFSETQ. CDR3 sequence (DNA): TGCGCCAGCACCCCCCCGGGACAGGGAGGAGAGACCCAGTACTTC. This encodes CASTPPGQGGETQYF.

This rearrangement joins TRBV6-1 to TRBJ2-3; D is tentatively TRBD1 or TRBD2 (6 bases each). Trimming shortened V by 7 bases and J by 0 bases, and 11 bases separated the two germline ends. CDR1 and CDR2 (germline): MNHNS, SASEGT. The CDR3 consists of 14 residues. The CDR3: CASIKGGSTDTQYF. CDR3 nucleotides: TGTGCCAGCATCAAGGGGGGTAGCACAGATACGCAGTATTTT.

CDR3 residues: CATGTGGETQYF. The CDR3 region has the DNA TGTGCCACCGGGACAGGGGGCGAGACCCAGTACTTC. This chain joins TRBV6-1 and TRBJ2-5; 12 nucleotides align to TRBD1. Germline CDR1 and CDR2: MNHNS and SASEGT. The CDR3 runs 12 residues. With 10 bases clipped from V and 5 bases from J, the junction kept 2 bases outside the gene matches.

The chain links TRBV19 to TRBJ1-1; TRBD1 matches at 8 bases. The CDR3 has 15 amino acids. The V segment lost 5 bases and the J segment 1 base; nucleotides outside the gene matches: 6. CDR1 LNHDA and CDR2 SQIVND come from the germline V gene (reference sequence). The CDR3 is CASSWPGQGNTEAFF. CDR3 bases: TGTGCCAGTAGTTGGCCCGGACAGGGGAACACTGAAGCTTTCTTT.

This clone was recorded once. J is TRBJ2-7 and V is TRBV5-1; 9 bases are a match to TRBD2. Germline V gene data show CDR1 as SGHRS and CDR2 as YFSETQ. V was pared by 0 bases and J by 4 bases, with 5 bases of the junction left unmatched. The CDR3 is 15 residues long. CDR3 sequence reads: CASSLAVAGVYEQYF. The CDR3 nucleotides read TGCGCCAGCAGCTTGGCGGTAGCGGGAGTGTACGAGCAGTACTTC.

V usage is TRBV5-1 and J usage is TRBJ2-7, with TRBD1 matching over 8 bases. The ends lost 4 bases at V and 0 bases at J; junction bases unmatched: 3. The CDR3 runs to 14 residues. CDR1 and CDR2 from the germline V gene are SGHRS and YFSETQ. The CDR3 DNA follows: TGCGCCAGCAGCGGGACAGGCTCCTCCTACGAGCAGTACTTC. This sequence encodes CASSGTGSSYEQYF. Combining the CDR3 with reference TRBV5-1 and TRBJ2-7 gives the whole variable domain KAGVTQTPRYLIKTRGQQVTLSCSPISGHRSVSWYQQTPGQGLQFLFEYFSETQRNKGNFPGRFSGRQFSNSRSEMNVSTLELGDSALYLCASSGTGSSYEQYFGPGTRLTVT.

In this sample, this clone turned up a few times. V and J are TRBV19 and TRBJ2-3; D unclear. Germline V gene data show CDR1 as LNHDA and CDR2 as SQIVND (reference sequence). Trimming shortened V by 4 bases and J by 0 bases, and 11 bases separated the two germline ends. The CDR3 has 15 residues. The CDR3 region has the DNA TGTGCCAGTAGTAGAAGACTCCCAAGCACAGATACGCAGTATTTT. Its protein is CASSRRLPSTDTQYF.

The rearrangement uses TRBV4-2 and TRBJ2-7; D is perhaps TRBD1 (6 bases). CDR1 and CDR2 from the germline V gene are LGHNA and YNFKEQ. With 1 base removed from V and 3 bases from J, the gap between germline ends came to 10 bases. This CDR3 spans 14 amino acids. The CDR3 DNA is TGTGCCAGCAGCCAAGGGGACATTAGCTACGAGCAGTACTTC. This gives the protein CASSQGDISYEQYF.

The rearrangement uses TRBV28 and TRBJ1-3, with D hard to call. Trimming removed 5 bases at V and 4 bases at J, with 9 bases between. The CDR3 runs 13 residues. CDR1 and CDR2 (germline): MDHEN, SYDVKM. CDR3: CASSLLLGNTIYF. The DNA for the CDR3 is TGTGCCAGCAGTCTCCTCCTGGGAAACACCATATATTTT.

The V and J genes are TRBV19 and TRBJ2-1, with TRBD2 as a possible D gene (7 bases). Germline V gene sequence: CDR1 LNHDA, CDR2 SQIVND (reference sequence). Trimming took off 8 bases at V and 4 bases at J, with 15 bases between the two ends. The CDR3 contains 14 residues. The CDR3 spells CASSTGRDYNEQFF. Here the CDR3 DNA reads TGTGCCAGTTCCACAGGGAGGGATTACAATGAGCAGTTCTTC.